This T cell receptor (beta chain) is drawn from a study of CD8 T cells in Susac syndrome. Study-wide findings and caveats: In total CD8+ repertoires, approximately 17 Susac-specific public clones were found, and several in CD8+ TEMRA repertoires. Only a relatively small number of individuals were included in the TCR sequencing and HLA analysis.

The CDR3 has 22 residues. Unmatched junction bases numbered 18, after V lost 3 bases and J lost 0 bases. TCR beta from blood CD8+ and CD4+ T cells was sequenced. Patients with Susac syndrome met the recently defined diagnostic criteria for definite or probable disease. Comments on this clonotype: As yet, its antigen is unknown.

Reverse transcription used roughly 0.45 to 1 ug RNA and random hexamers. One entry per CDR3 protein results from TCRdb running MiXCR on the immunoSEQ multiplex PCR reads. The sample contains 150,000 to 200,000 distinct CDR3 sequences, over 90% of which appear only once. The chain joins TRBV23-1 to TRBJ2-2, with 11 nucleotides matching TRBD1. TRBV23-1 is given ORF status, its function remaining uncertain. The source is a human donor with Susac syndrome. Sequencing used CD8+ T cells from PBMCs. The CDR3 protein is CASSQPLFKGQGVTSNTGELFF. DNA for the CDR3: TGCGCCAGCAGTCAGCCCTTATTCAAGGGACAGGGGGTTACTTCGAACACCGGGGAGCTGTTTTTT.